These 21 T cell receptor beta chains originate from one sample sequenced in a study of blood T cell repertoires in COVID-19. Libraries were prepared by immunoSEQ multiplex PCR; TCRdb keeps only in-frame clonotypes and omits some of them. The sample carries about 220,000 clones, roughly 84% recorded once. The sample comprised PBMCs or T cells enriched from blood (not recorded which). The receptors were sampled from a woman in her thirties or forties who had recovered from COVID-19.

The chain employs TRBV30 and TRBJ1-6; no definite D call. The CDR3 extends over 15 amino acids. The germline V gene has CDR1 GTSNPN and CDR2 SVGIG (reference sequence). The ends were cut back, 4 bases at V and 0 bases at J, with 10 bases in the middle. CDR3 residues: CAWTRASSYNSPLHF. CDR3 bases: TGTGCCTGGACCAGAGCGAGCTCCTATAATTCACCCCTCCACTTT.

This clone was observed at least ten times. V and J are TRBV6-2 or TRBV6-3 and TRBJ1-1, with 7 bases matching TRBD1. The CDR3 has 17 residues. Per the germline V gene, CDR1 is MNHEY and CDR2 is SVGEGT. With 2 bases clipped from V and 0 bases from J, the junction kept 9 bases outside the gene matches. The CDR3 DNA reads as TGTGCCAGCAGTTACGAGGACAGGAACCCCCTGAACACTGAAGCTTTCTTT. Translated, it gives CASSYEDRNPLNTEAFF.

This clone was observed a few times. The CDR3 DNA reads TGTGCCAGCAGACGGACAGCCTCCTACGAGCAGTACTTC. Amino acid sequence: CASRRTASYEQYF. V is TRBV12-3 or TRBV12-4 and J is TRBJ2-7; D perhaps matches TRBD1 (6 bases). The CDR3 runs to 13 residues. Trimming left V 6 bases short and J 0 bases short, with 9 bases between.

The V and J genes are TRBV19 and TRBJ1-5; no clear D. The ends were cut back, 6 bases at V and 6 bases at J, with 15 bases in the middle. Germline values: CDR1 LNHDA, CDR2 SQIVND (reference sequence). The length of the CDR3 is 14 residues. CDR3 amino acids: CASSWLGSGQPQHF. CDR3 bases: TGTGCCAGTAGCTGGTTGGGGAGTGGTCAGCCCCAGCATTTT.

The chain carries TRBV11-2 and TRBJ1-1; D uncertain. V was pared by 7 bases and J by 6 bases, with 9 bases between. The CDR3 length is 11 residues. CDR1 SGHAT and CDR2 FQNNGV come from the germline V gene. The CDR3 is CASTKLAEAFF. For the CDR3, the DNA is TGTGCCAGCACCAAGCTCGCTGAAGCTTTCTTT.

CDR3 in DNA: TGTGCCTGGAGTGTTGAAAGTGGCCGTTCCATATACGAGCAGTACGTC. This codes for CAWSVESGRSIYEQYV. The chain couples TRBV30 to TRBJ2-7; D gene ambiguous. CDR3 length equals 16 residues. V lost 0 bases and J lost 4, with 19 bases in between. Germline V gene lookup returns CDR1 GTSNPN and CDR2 SVGIG (reference sequence).

This sequence joins TRBV5-1 and TRBJ1-2, with 9 bases lining up with TRBD1. With 4 bases clipped from V and 5 bases from J, the junction kept 6 bases outside the gene matches. Germline V lookup: CDR1 SGHRS, CDR2 YFSETQ. This CDR3 region has 14 residues. This chain's CDR3 is CASSVQGAGYGYTF. DNA for the CDR3: TGCGCCAGCAGCGTACAGGGGGCCGGGTATGGCTACACCTTC.

This sequence joins TRBV6-5 and TRBJ2-7, with D perhaps TRBD1 (5 bases). Per germline, CDR1 MNHEY and CDR2 SVGAGI. V was clipped by 5 bases and J by 0 bases, with 14 bases between them. The CDR3 has 15 residues. The CDR3 spells CASSLTFQGSYEQYF. The CDR3 bases are TGTGCCAGCAGTCTTACATTTCAGGGCTCCTACGAGCAGTACTTC.

Only one count was recorded for this clone. This chain joins TRBV28 and TRBJ2-5; 10 bases map to TRBD2. The CDR3 extends over 15 amino acids. Trimming took 4 bases from V and 4 from J; bases not matched to a gene: 6. CDR1 MDHEN and CDR2 SYDVKM come from the germline V gene. As DNA, the CDR3 is TGTGCCAGCAGTTCCCCTGTAGCGGGAGGAGAGACCCAGTACTTC. Its translation is CASSSPVAGGETQYF. The entire variable domain, with the rest obtained from reference TRBV28 and TRBJ2-5, is as follows: DVKVTQSSRYLVKRTGEKVFLECVQDMDHENMFWYRQDPGLGLRLIYFSYDVKMKEKGDIPEGYSVSREKKERFSLILESASTNQTSMYLCASSSPVAGGETQYFGPGTRLLVL.

The J gene is TRBJ1-1, the V gene TRBV6-5, with TRBD1 matching over 9 bases. Germline V gene sequence: CDR1 MNHEY, CDR2 SVGAGI. The junction had 5 bases not matched to a gene; V was cut back by 6 bases and J by 12 bases. The CDR3 is made up of 11 amino acids. The CDR3 reads CASRVQGATFF. The CDR3 DNA reads as TGTGCCAGCAGGGTACAGGGGGCGACTTTCTTT.

This chain uses TRBV21-1 with TRBJ1-1; TRBD1 reflects the table's D call only, with no check against the DNA. TRBV21-1 has pseudogene status. The CDR3 spans 15 residues. This chain's CDR3 is CASSRTGELNTEAFF. The CDR3, as DNA: TGTGCCAGCAGCCGGACAGGTGAGTTGAACACTGAAGCTTTCTTT.

The V and J genes are TRBV20-1 and TRBJ2-5; D unclear. With 1 base removed from V and 7 bases from J, the gap between germline ends came to 7 bases. The germline gives CDR1 DFQATT, CDR2 SNEGSKA (reference sequence). The CDR3 is 11 residues long. The CDR3, as DNA: TGCAGTGCTAGAGTCCTTAGGACCCAGTACTTC. It specifies CSARVLRTQYF.

This chain uses TRBV28 with TRBJ2-7; 7 nucleotides agree with TRBD2. This CDR3 has 15 residues. Trimming took 5 bases from V and 0 from J; bases not matched to a gene: 7. Looked up from germline, CDR1 is MDHEN and CDR2 is SYDVKM. The CDR3 region has the DNA TGTGCCAGCAGTCGGTGGGGGGGGAGCTCCTACGAGCAGTACTTC. Amino acid sequence: CASSRWGGSSYEQYF.

J is TRBJ2-5 and V is TRBV5-1; 9 bases are a match to TRBD1. The CDR3 consists of 16 residues. CDR1 and CDR2 (germline): SGHRS, YFSETQ. V shed 0 bases and J 5 bases; nucleotides not matched to a gene: 8. Here the CDR3 DNA reads TGCGCCAGCAGCTTGGAACAGGGGGCCTTTGTGGAGACCCAGTACTTC. Translation gives CASSLEQGAFVETQYF.

This clone is a singleton in its sample. The genes are TRBV5-1 and TRBJ2-3; 7 bases fit TRBD2. CDR1 is SGHRS and CDR2 is YFSETQ in the germline V gene. This CDR3 spans 14 amino acids. V lost 6 bases to trimming and J lost 4 bases; unmatched junction nucleotides: 8. The CDR3 loop is CASTHEGRADTQYF. In nucleotides, the CDR3 is TGCGCCAGCACCCACGAGGGGAGGGCAGATACGCAGTATTTT.

The rearrangement joins TRBV18 to TRBJ2-7, with a weak D call TRBD1 (6 bases). V lost 5 bases and J lost 2, with 10 bases in between. The CDR3 contains 13 residues. Germline values: CDR1 KGHSH, CDR2 LQKENI. As DNA, the CDR3 is TGTGCCAGCTCAAGGACAGATACCTACGAGCAGTACTTC. This sequence encodes CASSRTDTYEQYF.

The V call is TRBV5-4, the J call TRBJ2-1; 7 bases align to TRBD2. Trimming took 4 bases from V and 3 from J; bases not matched to a gene: 10. In germline, CDR1 is SGHNT, CDR2 YYREEE (reference sequence). CDR3 length equals 16 residues. The CDR3 here is CASSPTRERGYNEQFF. CDR3 bases: TGTGCCAGCAGCCCGACGCGGGAGAGGGGCTACAATGAGCAGTTCTTC.

This clone was seen only once. The chain couples TRBV18 to TRBJ2-5; 10 bases match TRBD1. The V gene end was trimmed by 3 bases and the J gene end by 1 base; junction bases not matched to a gene: 11. Germline values: CDR1 KGHSH, CDR2 LQKENI. This CDR3 has 18 amino acids. The CDR3 nucleotides read TGTGCCAGCTCACCGGACAGGGGGGTCACTAGCGGCCAAGAGACCCAGTACTTC. Translation: CASSPDRGVTSGQETQYF.

The chain couples TRBV7-6 to TRBJ1-2; TRBD1 might be the D (6 bases). Germline CDR1 and CDR2: SGHVS and FNYEAQ. The CDR3 runs to 13 residues. V was trimmed by 3 bases and J by 4 bases, leaving 9 bases between them. For the CDR3, the DNA is TGTGCCAGCAGCTTTCAGGGGATCTATGGCTACACCTTC. Translating gives CASSFQGIYGYTF.

V and J are TRBV5-6 and TRBJ2-7; 8 nucleotides match TRBD1. J lost 4 bases, V lost 2 bases, and 5 bases had no gene match. CDR3 length: 14 amino acids. The germline V gene encodes CDR1 SGHDT and CDR2 YYEEEE. In nucleotides, the CDR3 is TGTGCCAGCAGCTTAACAGGGGGAAGGTACGAGCAGTACTTC. Translation: CASSLTGGRYEQYF.

This clone was seen a single time. This chain links TRBV27 with TRBJ1-1; 7 bases are shared with TRBD1. This CDR3 comprises 14 residues. Germline CDR1 and CDR2: MNHEY and SMNVEV (reference sequence). V dropped 4 bases and J dropped 5; count of bases not matched to a gene: 7. The CDR3 DNA follows: TGTGCCAGCAGTTCTCCAGGGGGGAGGACTGAAGCTTTCTTT. Translation gives CASSSPGGRTEAFF.